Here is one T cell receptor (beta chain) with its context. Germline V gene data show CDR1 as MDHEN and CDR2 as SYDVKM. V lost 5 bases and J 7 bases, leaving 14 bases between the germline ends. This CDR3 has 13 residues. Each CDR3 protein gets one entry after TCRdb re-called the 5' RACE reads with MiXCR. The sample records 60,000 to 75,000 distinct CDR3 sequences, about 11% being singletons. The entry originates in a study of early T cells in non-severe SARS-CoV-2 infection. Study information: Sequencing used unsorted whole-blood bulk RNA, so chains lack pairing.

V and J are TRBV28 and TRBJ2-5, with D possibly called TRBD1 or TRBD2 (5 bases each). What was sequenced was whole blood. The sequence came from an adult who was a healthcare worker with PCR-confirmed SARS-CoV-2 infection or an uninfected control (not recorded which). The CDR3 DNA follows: TGTGCCAGCAGTCCCGGGACCCCCAGGACCCAGTACTTC. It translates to CASSPGTPRTQYF.